This TCR beta chain was retrieved from a study of OX40 agonist ivuxolimab in advanced cancers. Study conclusions and caveats: Clonal expansion in partial responders at 0.1-3.0 mg/kg ranked among the lowest.

The table came from immunoSEQ multiplex PCR; TCRdb's copy has only in-frame clones and leaves some out. The table includes 45,000 to 60,000 clones, approximately 85% detected once. This clone has more than one count but fewer than ten. Its antigen is as yet unknown. After removal of 4 bases from V and 0 bases from J, the junction contained 7 bases not matched to a gene. CDR1 and CDR2 from the germline V gene are MDHEN and SYDVKM. The CDR3 totals 16 residues. This receptor was identified in an adult with an advanced solid tumor such as melanoma, head and neck, liver or kidney cancer. This rearrangement joins TRBV28 to TRBJ2-7; the match to TRBD1 covers 9 bases. The sample here was CD4+ or CD8+ T cells sorted from blood, taken in a trial of the OX40 agonist ivuxolimab. The CDR3 region is CASSSPSTGGSYEQYF. The CDR3 DNA sequence: TGTGCCAGCAGTTCACCCTCGACAGGGGGCTCCTACGAGCAGTACTTC.